This TCR beta chain was sequenced during a study of graft-versus-host responses after intestinal transplantation. The V end lost 3 bases, the J end lost 4 bases, and 13 bases lay between the germline ends. This CDR3 spans 14 amino acids. Germline CDR1 and CDR2: SGHNT and YYREEE (reference sequence). Data came from immunoSEQ multiplex PCR; TCRdb stores just in-frame clones and leaves some out. The data show approximately 100,000 clones, about nine tenths seen once. To note about this clone: What it binds is unknown.

The chain joins TRBV5-4 to TRBJ1-2, with a possible D match to TRBD1 (6 bases). This receptor was taken from a human donor who received an intestinal transplant. Sequencing was performed on unstimulated CD4+ T cells sorted from spleen or lymph node cells, taken before intestinal transplant. The CDR3 here is CASSSNRALYGYTF. CDR3 in DNA: TGTGCCAGCAGCTCCAACAGGGCCCTCTATGGCTACACCTTC.